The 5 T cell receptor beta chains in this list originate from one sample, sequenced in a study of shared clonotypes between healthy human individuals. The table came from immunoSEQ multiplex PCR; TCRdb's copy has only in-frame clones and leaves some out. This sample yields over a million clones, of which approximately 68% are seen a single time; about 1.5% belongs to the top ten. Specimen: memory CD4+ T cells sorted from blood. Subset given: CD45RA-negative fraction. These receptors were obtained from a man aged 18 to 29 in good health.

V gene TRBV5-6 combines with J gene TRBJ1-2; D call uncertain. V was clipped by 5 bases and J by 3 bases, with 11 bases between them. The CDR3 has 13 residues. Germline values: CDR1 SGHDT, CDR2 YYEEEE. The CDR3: CASSTRVHYGYTF. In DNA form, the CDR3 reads TGTGCCAGCAGTACAAGGGTACACTATGGCTACACCTTC. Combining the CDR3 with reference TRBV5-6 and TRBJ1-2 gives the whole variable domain DAGVTQSPTHLIKTRGQQVTLRCSPKSGHDTVSWYQQALGQGPQFIFQYYEEEERQRGNFPDRFSGHQFPNYSSELNVNALLLGDSALYLCASSTRVHYGYTFGSGTRLTVV.

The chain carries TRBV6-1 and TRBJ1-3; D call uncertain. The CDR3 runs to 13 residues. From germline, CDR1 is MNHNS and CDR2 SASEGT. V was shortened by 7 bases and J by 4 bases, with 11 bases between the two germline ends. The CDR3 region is CASTTLSGNTIYF. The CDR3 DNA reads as TGTGCCAGCACCACATTGTCCGGAAACACCATATATTTT.

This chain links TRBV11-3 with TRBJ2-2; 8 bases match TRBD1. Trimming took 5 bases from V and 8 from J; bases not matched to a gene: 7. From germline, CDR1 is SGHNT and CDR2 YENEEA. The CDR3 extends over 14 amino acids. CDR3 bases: TGTGCCAGCAGCCCCAGACAGGGGTTAGGGGAGCTGTTTTTT. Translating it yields CASSPRQGLGELFF. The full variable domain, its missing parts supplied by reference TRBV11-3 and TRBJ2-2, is EAGVVQSPRYKIIEKKQPVAFWCNPISGHNTLYWYLQNLGQGPELLIRYENEEAVDDSQLPKDRFSAERLKGVDSTLKIQPAELGDSAVYLCASSPRQGLGELFFGEGSRLTVL.

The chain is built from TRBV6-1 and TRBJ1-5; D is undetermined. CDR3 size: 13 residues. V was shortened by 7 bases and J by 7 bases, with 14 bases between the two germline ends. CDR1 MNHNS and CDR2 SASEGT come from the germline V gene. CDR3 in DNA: TGTGCCAGCATCGAGCAAGGAGCGCAGCCCCAGCATTTT. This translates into CASIEQGAQPQHF.

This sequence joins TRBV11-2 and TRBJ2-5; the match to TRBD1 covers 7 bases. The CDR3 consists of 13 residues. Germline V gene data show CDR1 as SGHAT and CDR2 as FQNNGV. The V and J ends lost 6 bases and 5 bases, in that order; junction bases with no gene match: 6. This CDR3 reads CASRHTGAETQYF. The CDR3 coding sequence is TGTGCCAGCAGACATACAGGGGCTGAGACCCAGTACTTC.